This TCR beta chain was obtained from a study of cytomegalovirus exposure and HLA in healthy donors. Notes on the study in general: Links to common viral pathogens appeared, in a later analysis, for several of the most significant clusters.

A multiplex PCR was run with 60 Vbeta primers and 13 Jbeta primers. Per the original data handling: Around 76 million unique TCR beta chains, some 9.9 million shared, were counted in a later analysis. This table comes from immunoSEQ multiplex PCR, and its TCRdb copy is limited to in-frame clones, with some not included. V and J calls and clone size are as listed in that table; D and trimming were resolved from the DNA. The sample includes 150,000 to 200,000 clones, around 75% seen only once; the top ten take around 7.7%. As for this clone: Its target is unknown.

This CDR3 has 15 residues. Germline CDR1 and CDR2: SGHVS and FNYEAQ. The germline V and J ends were trimmed by 1 base and 2 bases, with 11 bases remaining between them. This TCR was recovered from a woman aged 40 to 50 in good health and CMV-seropositive. The sequenced sample was PBMCs. The V call is TRBV7-6, the J call TRBJ2-5; D possibly corresponds to TRBD2 (6 bases). DNA of the CDR3: TGTGCCAGCAGCTTAGTTTCGGGGGATCAAGAGACCCAGTACTTC. Translated, it gives CASSLVSGDQETQYF.